This TCR beta chain was observed in a study of Ad26.COV2.S vaccination and SARS-CoV-2 variants. The protocol was immunoSEQ multiplex PCR, while the TCRdb copy is restricted to in-frame clones and leaves out a portion. The data contain 200,000 to 300,000 clones, approximately 88% of them singletons. V was pared by 0 bases and J by 5 bases, with 11 bases between. CDR3 size: 15 residues. CDR1 SGHRS and CDR2 YFSETQ come from the germline V gene. The treatment denotes: roughly 18 received Ad26.COV2.S at low or high dose, single or two shots; roughly five received placebo; per-sample allocation not given. At day 63 after the first vaccine or placebo injection, samples were drawn.

The material sequenced was peripheral blood, taken in a trial of Ad26.COV2.S vaccine versus placebo. The source of this sequence is a person aged 18-60 years who received the Ad26.COV2.S COVID-19 vaccine or a placebo. The chain has TRBV5-1 and TRBJ1-4, with a tentative D call TRBD1 (6 bases). In DNA, the CDR3 is TGCGCCAGCAGCTTGGAGGGGACAAGAAATGAAAAACTGTTTTTT. It is translated as CASSLEGTRNEKLFF.